The rows below give T cell receptor beta chains drawn from one sample of a study of vaccination and CD4 T cells after COVID-19. The antigens for these receptors are not known. TCRdb called the PCR reads again in MiXCR, with one record for every CDR3 protein. The sample includes around 15,000 distinct CDR3 sequences, around 74% of them seen just once. This specimen was CD4+ T cells from blood, cultured in vitro, taken after SARS-CoV-2 vaccination. These receptors all come from a human donor who received a COVID-19 vaccine. CDR3s include the opening cysteine and the closing phenylalanine or tryptophan. The order of the fields is V gene, CDR3 length, clone size, D gene, J gene, CDR3 protein, CDR3 DNA. A D gene is named only where the DNA matches it firmly. Clone size, where shown, is once, few, many, or a class for clones that have expanded.

TRBV30	16	-	TRBD1	TRBJ1-5	CAWNHGRTGNNQPQHF	TGTGCCTGGAATCACGGCCGGACAGGGAACAATCAGCCCCAGCATTTT
TRBV20-1	21	-	-	TRBJ2-3	CSARASRSGVQSGGPPDTQYF	TGCAGTGCTAGAGCATCCAGGTCAGGGGTTCAATCCGGGGGCCCCCCAGATACGCAGTATTTT
TRBV28	17	-	-	TRBJ2-6	CASSRSRFSSGANVLTF	TGTGCCAGCAGCAGAAGCCGATTCTCCTCTGGGGCCAACGTCCTGACTTTC
TRBV20-1	13	-	TRBD1	TRBJ1-2	CSAIDRENYGYTF	TGCAGTGCTATCGACAGGGAAAACTATGGCTACACCTTC
TRBV2	16	-	TRBD2	TRBJ2-3	CASSVFRGGGTDTQYF	TGTGCCAGCAGTGTTTTTCGGGGGGGCGGCACAGATACGCAGTATTTT
TRBV7-2	13	-	TRBD2	TRBJ2-5	CASSRGVGETQYF	TGTGCCAGCAGCCGGGGGGTGGGAGAGACCCAGTACTTC
TRBV10-3	13	few	-	TRBJ1-2	CATSLDRNYGYTF	TGTGCCACCTCTTTGGACAGAAACTATGGCTACACCTTC
TRBV7-9	13	-	-	TRBJ1-2	CASSQDRDYGYTF	TGTGCCAGCAGCCAAGACAGAGACTATGGCTACACCTTC
TRBV15	13	-	-	TRBJ2-3	CASRGYSTDTQYF	TGTGCCTCACGTGGCTACAGCACAGATACGCAGTATTTT
TRBV6-1	15	-	TRBD1	TRBJ1-2	CASSSEQGAVNGYTF	TGTGCCAGCAGCTCCGAACAGGGGGCGGTCAATGGCTACACCTTC
TRBV6-4	13	-	TRBD1	TRBJ1-1	CASSGQGDTEAFF	TGTGCCAGCAGCGGACAGGGGGACACTGAAGCTTTCTTT
TRBV6-4	15	-	-	TRBJ2-2	CASRLDTGTTGELFF	TGTGCCAGCAGGCTTGACACGGGTACCACCGGGGAGCTGTTTTTT
TRBV11-2	13	-	-	TRBJ2-7	CASSTPGTDEQYF	TGTGCCAGCAGCACGCCTGGGACCGACGAGCAGTACTTC
TRBV27	17	-	TRBD1	TRBJ1-2	CASSRTGDTLRGYGYTF	TGTGCCAGCAGCCGGACAGGGGACACCCTGAGGGGCTATGGCTACACCTTC
TRBV11-3	15	-	TRBD2	TRBJ2-1	CASSTGLAGRDEQFF	TGTGCCAGCAGCACGGGACTAGCGGGGAGGGATGAGCAGTTCTTC
TRBV7-2	15	-	TRBD1	TRBJ1-2	CASSLGYRGAYGYTF	TGTGCCAGCAGCTTAGGGTACAGGGGTGCTTATGGCTACACCTTC
TRBV9	19	-	-	TRBJ1-2	CASSVARGLITSNLYGYTF	TGTGCCAGCAGCGTAGCTCGGGGACTTATAACCTCTAATCTCTATGGCTACACCTTC
TRBV30	15	few	TRBD2	TRBJ2-3	CASSEAVAGSDTQYF	TGTGCCAGCAGTGAAGCGGTAGCGGGGTCAGATACGCAGTATTTT
TRBV6-1	12	-	-	TRBJ1-1	CASSAETGEAFF	TGTGCCAGCAGCGCCGAGACCGGAGAAGCTTTCTTT
TRBV10-3	15	-	TRBD1	TRBJ1-2	CAIRKGQETNYGYTF	TGTGCCATCAGGAAGGGACAGGAGACTAACTATGGCTACACCTTC
TRBV30	18	-	TRBD2	TRBJ2-3	CAWSAMLAGDGATDTQYF	TGTGCCTGGAGTGCCATGCTAGCGGGGGACGGGGCGACAGATACGCAGTATTTT
TRBV20-1	17	-	TRBD2	TRBJ2-7	CSARDMERGLAGYEQYF	TGCAGTGCTAGAGATATGGAACGGGGACTAGCGGGGTACGAGCAGTACTTC
TRBV6-1	16	-	-	TRBJ1-5	CASSAAGVGVHQPQHF	TGTGCCAGCAGTGCGGCAGGGGTAGGGGTACATCAGCCCCAGCATTTT
TRBV19	15	-	TRBD1	TRBJ1-5	CASTLGQGGNQPQHF	TGTGCCAGTACTCTGGGACAGGGTGGCAATCAGCCCCAGCATTTT
TRBV6-5	15	-	TRBD1	TRBJ2-7	CASSSFSQGSREQYF	TGTGCCAGCAGTTCTTTCTCACAGGGGTCGCGGGAGCAGTACTTC